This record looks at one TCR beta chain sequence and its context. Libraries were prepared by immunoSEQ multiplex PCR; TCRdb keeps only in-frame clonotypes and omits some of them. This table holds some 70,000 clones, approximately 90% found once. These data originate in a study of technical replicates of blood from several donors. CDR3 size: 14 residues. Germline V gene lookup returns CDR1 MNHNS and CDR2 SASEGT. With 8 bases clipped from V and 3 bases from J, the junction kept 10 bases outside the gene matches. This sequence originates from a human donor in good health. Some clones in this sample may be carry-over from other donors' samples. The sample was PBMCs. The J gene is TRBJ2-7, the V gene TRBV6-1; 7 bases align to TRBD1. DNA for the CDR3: TGTGCCAGCTTAGACAGGGAAGGGGTCTACGAGCAGTACTTC. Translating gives CASLDREGVYEQYF.